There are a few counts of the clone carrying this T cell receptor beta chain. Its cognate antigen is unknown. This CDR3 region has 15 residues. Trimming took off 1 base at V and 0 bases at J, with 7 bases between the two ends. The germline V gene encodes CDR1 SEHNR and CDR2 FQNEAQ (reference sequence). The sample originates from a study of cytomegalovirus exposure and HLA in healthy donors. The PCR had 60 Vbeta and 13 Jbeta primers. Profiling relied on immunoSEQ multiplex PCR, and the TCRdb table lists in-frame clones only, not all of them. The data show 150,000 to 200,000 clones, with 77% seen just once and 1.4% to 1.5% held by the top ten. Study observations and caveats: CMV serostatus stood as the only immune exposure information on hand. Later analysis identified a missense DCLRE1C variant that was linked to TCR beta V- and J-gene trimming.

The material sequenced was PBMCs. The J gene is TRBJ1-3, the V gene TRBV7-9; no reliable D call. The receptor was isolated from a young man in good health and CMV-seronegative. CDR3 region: CASSLGVRSGNTIYF. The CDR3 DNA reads TGTGCCAGCAGCTTAGGAGTCCGCTCTGGAAACACCATATATTTT.